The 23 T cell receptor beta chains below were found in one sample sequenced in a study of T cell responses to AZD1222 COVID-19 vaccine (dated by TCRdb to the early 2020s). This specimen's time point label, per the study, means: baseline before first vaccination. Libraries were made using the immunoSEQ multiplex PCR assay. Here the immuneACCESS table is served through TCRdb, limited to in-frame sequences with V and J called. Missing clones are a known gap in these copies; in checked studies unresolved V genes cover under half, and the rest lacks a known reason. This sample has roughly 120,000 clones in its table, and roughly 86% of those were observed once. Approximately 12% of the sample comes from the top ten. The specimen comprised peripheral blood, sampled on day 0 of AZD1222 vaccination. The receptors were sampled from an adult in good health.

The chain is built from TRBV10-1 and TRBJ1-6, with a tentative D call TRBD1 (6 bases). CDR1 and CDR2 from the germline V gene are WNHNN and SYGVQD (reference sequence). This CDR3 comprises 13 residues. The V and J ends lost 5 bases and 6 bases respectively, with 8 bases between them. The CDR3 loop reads CASSQGPNSPLHF. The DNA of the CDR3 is TGCGCCAGCAGTCAGGGGCCTAATTCACCCCTCCACTTT.

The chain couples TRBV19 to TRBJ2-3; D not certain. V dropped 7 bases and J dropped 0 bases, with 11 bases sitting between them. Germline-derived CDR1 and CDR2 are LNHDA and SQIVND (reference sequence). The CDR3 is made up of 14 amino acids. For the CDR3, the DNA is TGTGCCAGTAAAGTAGGACCCAGCACAGATACGCAGTATTTT. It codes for CASKVGPSTDTQYF.

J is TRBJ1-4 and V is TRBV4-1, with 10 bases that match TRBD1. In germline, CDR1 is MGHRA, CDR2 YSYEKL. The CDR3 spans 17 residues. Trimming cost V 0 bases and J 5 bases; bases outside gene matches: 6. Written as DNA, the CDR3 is TGCGCCAGCAGCCAAGATTTTTTGGGACAGGGGAATGAAAAACTGTTTTTT. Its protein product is CASSQDFLGQGNEKLFF.

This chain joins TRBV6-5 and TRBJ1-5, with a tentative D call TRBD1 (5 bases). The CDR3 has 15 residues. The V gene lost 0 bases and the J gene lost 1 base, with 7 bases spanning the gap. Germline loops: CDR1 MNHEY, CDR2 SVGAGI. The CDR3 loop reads CASSYSGRSNQPQHF. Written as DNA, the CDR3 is TGTGCCAGCAGTTACTCGGGGCGAAGCAATCAGCCCCAGCATTTT.

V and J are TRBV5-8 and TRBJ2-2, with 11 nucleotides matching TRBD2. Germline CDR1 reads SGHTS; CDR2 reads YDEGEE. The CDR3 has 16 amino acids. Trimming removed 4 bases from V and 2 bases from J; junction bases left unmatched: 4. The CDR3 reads CASSVRLAGNTGELFF. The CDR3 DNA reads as TGTGCCAGCAGCGTCCGACTAGCGGGAAACACCGGGGAGCTGTTTTTT.

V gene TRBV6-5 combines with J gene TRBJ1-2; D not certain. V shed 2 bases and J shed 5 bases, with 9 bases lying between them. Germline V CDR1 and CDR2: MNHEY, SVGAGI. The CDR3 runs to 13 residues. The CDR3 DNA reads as TGTGCCAGCAGTTACCGAACCCTTTATGGCTACACCTTC. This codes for CASSYRTLYGYTF.

The CDR3 nucleotides are TGTGCCAGCAGCTTAGTTCTGGCGGACTACAATGAGCAGTTCTTC. This codes for CASSLVLADYNEQFF. This rearrangement joins TRBV7-9 to TRBJ2-1; D not resolved. Germline V gene lookup returns CDR1 SEHNR and CDR2 FQNEAQ (reference sequence). Trimming left V 1 base short and J 3 bases short, with 10 bases between. This CDR3 spans 15 amino acids.

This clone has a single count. CDR3 DNA sequence: TGTGCCAGCAGTTTACAGGGGGCGAGGGGCTACACCTTC. Protein product: CASSLQGARGYTF. The gene calls are TRBV27 and TRBJ1-2; 8 bases fit TRBD1. From germline, CDR1 is MNHEY and CDR2 SMNVEV (reference sequence). Trimming cost V 2 bases and J 8 bases; bases outside gene matches: 4. The CDR3 runs 13 residues.

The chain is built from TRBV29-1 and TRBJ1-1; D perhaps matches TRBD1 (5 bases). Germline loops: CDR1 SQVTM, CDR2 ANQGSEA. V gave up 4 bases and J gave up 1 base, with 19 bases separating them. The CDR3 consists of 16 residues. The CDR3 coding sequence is TGCAGCGTTGGTAGCGGCGCGGGGAGGGGGAACACTGAAGCTTTCTTT. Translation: CSVGSGAGRGNTEAFF.

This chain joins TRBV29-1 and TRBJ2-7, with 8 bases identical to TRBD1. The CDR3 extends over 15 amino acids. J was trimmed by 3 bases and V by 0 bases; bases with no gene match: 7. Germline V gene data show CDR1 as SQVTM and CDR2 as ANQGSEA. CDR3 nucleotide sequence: TGCAGCGTTGAAGATCGCAGGGGGCGAAGCTACGAGCAGTACTTC. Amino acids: CSVEDRRGRSYEQYF.

This CDR3 reads CSASRITSGSSYNEQFF. For the CDR3, the DNA is TGCAGTGCTAGTCGGATAACTAGCGGGAGCTCCTACAATGAGCAGTTCTTC. The V gene is TRBV20-1, the J gene TRBJ2-1, with 11 bases matching TRBD2. Per germline, CDR1 DFQATT and CDR2 SNEGSKA (reference sequence). V was clipped by 3 bases and J by 0 bases; unmatched bases: 7. This CDR3 is built from 17 residues.

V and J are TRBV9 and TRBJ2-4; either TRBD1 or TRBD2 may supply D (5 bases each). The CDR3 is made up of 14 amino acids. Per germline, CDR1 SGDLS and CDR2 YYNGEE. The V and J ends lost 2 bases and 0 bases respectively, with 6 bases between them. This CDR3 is CASSVGGAKNIQYF. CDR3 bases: TGTGCCAGCAGCGTTGGGGGAGCCAAAAACATTCAGTACTTC.

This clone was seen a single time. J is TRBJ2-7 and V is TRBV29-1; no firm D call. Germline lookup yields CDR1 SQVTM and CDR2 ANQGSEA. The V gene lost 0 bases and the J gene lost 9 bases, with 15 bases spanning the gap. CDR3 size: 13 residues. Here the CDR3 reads CSVEDLTLAGQYF. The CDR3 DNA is TGCAGCGTTGAAGATCTGACTCTCGCTGGGCAGTACTTC.

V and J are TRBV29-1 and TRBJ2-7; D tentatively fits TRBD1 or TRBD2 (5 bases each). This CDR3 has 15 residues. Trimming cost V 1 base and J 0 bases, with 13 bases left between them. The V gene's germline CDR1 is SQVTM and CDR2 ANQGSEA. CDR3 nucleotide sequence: TGCAGCGTTGAAGCCGGGACCGCCAGCTCCTACGAGCAGTACTTC. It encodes CSVEAGTASSYEQYF.

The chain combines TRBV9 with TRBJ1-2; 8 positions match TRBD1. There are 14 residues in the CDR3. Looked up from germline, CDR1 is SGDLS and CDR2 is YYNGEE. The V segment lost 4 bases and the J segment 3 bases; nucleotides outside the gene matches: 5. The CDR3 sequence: CASSPTTGDYGYTF. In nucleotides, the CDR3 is TGTGCCAGCAGCCCGACGACAGGGGACTATGGCTACACCTTC.

CDR3 sequence (DNA): TGTGCCATCAATGGCAGGATGAACACTGAAGCTTTCTTT. It translates to CAINGRMNTEAFF. The chain has TRBV10-3 and TRBJ1-1, with D unclear. The V gene's germline CDR1 is ENHRY and CDR2 SYGVKD. V lost 7 bases and J 0 bases, leaving 9 bases between the germline ends. This CDR3 region has 13 residues.

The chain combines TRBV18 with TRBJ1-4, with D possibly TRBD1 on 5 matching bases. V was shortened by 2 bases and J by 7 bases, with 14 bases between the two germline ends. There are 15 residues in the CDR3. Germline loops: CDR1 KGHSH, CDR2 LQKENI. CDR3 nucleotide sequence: TGTGCCAGCTCACCAGCGTCAGGGAGGGGTGAAAAACTGTTTTTT. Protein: CASSPASGRGEKLFF. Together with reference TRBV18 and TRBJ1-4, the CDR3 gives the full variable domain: NAGVMQNPRHLVRRRGQEARLRCSPMKGHSHVYWYRQLPEEGLKFMVYLQKENIIDESGMPKERFSAEFPKEGPSILRIQQVVRGDSAAYFCASSPASGRGEKLFFGSGTQLSVL.

The CDR3 DNA reads as TGTGCCAGCAGAGGGACAGGGGGCCAGCCCCAGCATTTT. Translating gives CASRGTGGQPQHF. The V call is TRBV12-3 or TRBV12-4, the J call TRBJ1-5; 12 bases line up with TRBD1. This CDR3 spans 13 amino acids. V dropped 6 bases and J dropped 7; count of bases not matched to a gene: 1.

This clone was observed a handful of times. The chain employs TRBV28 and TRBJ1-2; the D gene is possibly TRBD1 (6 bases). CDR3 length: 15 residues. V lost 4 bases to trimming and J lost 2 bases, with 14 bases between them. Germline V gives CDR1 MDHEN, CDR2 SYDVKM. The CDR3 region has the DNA TGTGCCAGCAGTTCCGTTGGGGGGGGCAACTATGGCTACACCTTC. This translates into CASSSVGGGNYGYTF.

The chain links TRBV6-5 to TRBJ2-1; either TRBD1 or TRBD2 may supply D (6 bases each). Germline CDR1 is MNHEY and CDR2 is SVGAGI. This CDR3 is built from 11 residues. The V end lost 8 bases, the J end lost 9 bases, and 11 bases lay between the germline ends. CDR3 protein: CASLEGGEQFF. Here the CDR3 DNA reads TGTGCCAGCCTGGAGGGGGGTGAGCAGTTCTTC.

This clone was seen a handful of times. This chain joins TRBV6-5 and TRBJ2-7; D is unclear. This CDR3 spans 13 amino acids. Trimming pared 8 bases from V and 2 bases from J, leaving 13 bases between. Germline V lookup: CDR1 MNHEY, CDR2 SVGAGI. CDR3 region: CASGDSSTYEQYF. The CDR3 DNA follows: TGTGCCAGCGGAGACTCAAGTACCTACGAGCAGTACTTC.

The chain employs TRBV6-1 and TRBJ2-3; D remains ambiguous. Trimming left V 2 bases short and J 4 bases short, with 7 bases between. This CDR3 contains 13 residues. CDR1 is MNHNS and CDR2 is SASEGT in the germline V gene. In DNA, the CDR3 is TGTGCCAGCAGTGAACTTGCCCCAGATACGCAGTATTTT. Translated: CASSELAPDTQYF.

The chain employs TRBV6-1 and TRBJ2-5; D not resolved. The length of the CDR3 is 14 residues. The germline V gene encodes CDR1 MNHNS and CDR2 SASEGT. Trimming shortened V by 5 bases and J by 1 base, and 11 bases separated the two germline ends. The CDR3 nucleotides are TGTGCCAGCAGTTCCCGGTCTGCCCAAGAGACCCAGTACTTC. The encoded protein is CASSSRSAQETQYF.